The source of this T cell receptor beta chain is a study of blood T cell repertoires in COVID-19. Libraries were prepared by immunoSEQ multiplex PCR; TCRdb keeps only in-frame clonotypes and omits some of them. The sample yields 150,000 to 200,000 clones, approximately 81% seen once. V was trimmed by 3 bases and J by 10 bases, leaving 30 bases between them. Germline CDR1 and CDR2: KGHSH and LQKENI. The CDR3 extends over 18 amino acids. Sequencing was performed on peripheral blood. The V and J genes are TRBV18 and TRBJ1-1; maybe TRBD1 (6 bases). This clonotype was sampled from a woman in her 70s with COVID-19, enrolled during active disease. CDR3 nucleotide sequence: TGTGCCAGCTCACCCATACGAGAGGGGGGGTCACTTCCCTCCCGAGCTTTCTTT. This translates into CASSPIREGGSLPSRAFF.